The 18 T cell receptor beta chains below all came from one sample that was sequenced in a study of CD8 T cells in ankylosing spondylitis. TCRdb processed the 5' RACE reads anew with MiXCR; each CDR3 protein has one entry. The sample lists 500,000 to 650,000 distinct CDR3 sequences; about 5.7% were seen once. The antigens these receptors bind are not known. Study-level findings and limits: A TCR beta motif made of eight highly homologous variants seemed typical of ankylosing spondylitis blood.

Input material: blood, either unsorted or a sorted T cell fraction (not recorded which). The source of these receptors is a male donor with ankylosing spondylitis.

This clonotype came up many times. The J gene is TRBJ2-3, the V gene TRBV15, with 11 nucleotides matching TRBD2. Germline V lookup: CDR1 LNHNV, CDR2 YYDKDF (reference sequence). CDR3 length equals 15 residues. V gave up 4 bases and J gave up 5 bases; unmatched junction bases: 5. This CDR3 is CATSKLAGVEDTQYF. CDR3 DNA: TGTGCCACCAGCAAACTAGCGGGAGTGGAAGATACGCAGTATTTT. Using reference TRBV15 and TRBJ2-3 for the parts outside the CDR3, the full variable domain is DAMVIQNPRYQVTQFGKPVTLSCSQTLNHNVMYWYQQKSSQAPKLLFHYYDKDFNNEADTPDNFQSRRPNTSFCFLDIRSPGLGDTAMYLCATSKLAGVEDTQYFGPGTRLTVL.

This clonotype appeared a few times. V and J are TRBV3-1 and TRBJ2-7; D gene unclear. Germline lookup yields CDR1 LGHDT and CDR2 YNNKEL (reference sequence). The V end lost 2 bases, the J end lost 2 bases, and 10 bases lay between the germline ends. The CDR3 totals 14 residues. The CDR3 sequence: CASSQTHGAYEQYF. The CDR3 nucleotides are TGTGCCAGCAGCCAAACTCATGGAGCCTACGAGCAGTACTTC.

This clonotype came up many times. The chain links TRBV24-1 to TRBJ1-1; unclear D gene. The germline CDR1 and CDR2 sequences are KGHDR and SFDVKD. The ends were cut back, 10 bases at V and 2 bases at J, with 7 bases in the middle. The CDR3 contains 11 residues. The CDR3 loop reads CATGHNTEAFF. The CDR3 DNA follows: TGTGCCACTGGGCATAACACTGAAGCTTTCTTT.

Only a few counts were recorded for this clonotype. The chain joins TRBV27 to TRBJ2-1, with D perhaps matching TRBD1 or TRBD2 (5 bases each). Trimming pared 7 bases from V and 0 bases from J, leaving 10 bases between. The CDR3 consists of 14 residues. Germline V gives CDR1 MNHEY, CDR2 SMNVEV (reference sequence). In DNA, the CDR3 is TGTGCCAGCATGGGACCGCCCTCCTACAATGAGCAGTTCTTC. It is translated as CASMGPPSYNEQFF.

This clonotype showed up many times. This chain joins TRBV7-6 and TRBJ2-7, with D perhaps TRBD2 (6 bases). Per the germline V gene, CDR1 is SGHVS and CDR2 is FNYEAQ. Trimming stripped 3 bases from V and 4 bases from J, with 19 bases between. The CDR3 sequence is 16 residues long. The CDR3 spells CASSLGTPRNVYEQYF. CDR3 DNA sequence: TGTGCCAGCAGCTTGGGGACTCCTCGAAACGTATACGAGCAGTACTTC. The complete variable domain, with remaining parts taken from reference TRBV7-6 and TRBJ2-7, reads GAGVSQSPRYKVTKRGQDVALRCDPISGHVSLYWYRQALGQGPEFLTYFNYEAQQDKSGLPNDRFSAERPEGSISTLTIQRTEQRDSAMYRCASSLGTPRNVYEQYFGPGTRLTVT.

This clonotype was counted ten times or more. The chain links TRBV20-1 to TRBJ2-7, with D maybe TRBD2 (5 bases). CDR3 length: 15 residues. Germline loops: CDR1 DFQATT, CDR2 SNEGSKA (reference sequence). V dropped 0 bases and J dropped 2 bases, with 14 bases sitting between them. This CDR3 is CSARDGYSATYEQYF. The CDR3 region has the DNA TGCAGTGCTAGAGATGGGTATAGCGCCACCTACGAGCAGTACTTC.

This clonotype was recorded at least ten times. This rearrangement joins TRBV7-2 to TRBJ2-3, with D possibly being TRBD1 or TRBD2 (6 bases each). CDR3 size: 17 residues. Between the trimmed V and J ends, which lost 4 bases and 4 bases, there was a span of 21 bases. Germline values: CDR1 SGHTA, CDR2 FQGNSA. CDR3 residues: CASSSTRGGRSPDTQYF. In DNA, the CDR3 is TGTGCCAGCAGCTCCACACGAGGGGGGCGGTCGCCAGATACGCAGTATTTT.

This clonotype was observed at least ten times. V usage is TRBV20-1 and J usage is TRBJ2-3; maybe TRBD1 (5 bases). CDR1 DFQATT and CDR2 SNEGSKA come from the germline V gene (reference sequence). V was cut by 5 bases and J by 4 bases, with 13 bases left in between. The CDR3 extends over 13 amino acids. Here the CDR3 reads CSAVDWGPDTQYF. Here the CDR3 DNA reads TGCAGTGCTGTAGACTGGGGCCCAGATACGCAGTATTTT.

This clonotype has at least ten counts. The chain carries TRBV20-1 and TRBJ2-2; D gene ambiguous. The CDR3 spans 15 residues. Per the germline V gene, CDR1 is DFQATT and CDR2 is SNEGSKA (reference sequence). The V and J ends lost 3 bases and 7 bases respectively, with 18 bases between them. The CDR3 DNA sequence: TGCAGTGCTAGGCCCATCGGGCTAGAGATCGGGGAGCTGTTTTTT. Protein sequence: CSARPIGLEIGELFF.

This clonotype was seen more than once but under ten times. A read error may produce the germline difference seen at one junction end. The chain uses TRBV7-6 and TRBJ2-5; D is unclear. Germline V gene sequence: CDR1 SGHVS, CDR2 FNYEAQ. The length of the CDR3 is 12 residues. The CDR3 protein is CASSRPQGTQYF. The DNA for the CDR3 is TGTGCCAGCAGCCGACCACAAGGGACCCAGTACTTC.

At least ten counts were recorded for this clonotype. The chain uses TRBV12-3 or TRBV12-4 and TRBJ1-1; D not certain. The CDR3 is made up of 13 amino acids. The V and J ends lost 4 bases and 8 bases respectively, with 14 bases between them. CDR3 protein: CASSSGGILEAFF. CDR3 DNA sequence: TGTGCCAGCAGTTCGGGCGGCATCTTGGAAGCTTTCTTT.

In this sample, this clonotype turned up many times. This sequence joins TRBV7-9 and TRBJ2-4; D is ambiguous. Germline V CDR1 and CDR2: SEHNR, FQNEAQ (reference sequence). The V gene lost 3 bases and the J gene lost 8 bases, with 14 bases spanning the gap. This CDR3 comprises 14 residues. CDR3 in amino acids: CASSFGHSGDIQYF. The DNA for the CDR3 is TGTGCCAGCAGCTTCGGTCATTCGGGTGACATTCAGTACTTC.

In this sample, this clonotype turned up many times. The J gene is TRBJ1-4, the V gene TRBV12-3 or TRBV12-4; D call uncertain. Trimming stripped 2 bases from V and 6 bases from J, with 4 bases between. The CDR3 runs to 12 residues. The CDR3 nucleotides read TGTGCCAGCAGTTTATTTCATGAAAAACTGTTTTTT. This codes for CASSLFHEKLFF.

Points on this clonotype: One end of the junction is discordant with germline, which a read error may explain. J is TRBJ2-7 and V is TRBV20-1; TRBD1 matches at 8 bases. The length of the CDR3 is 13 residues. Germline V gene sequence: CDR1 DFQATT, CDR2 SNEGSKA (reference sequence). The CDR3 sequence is CTANLGQGDEQHF. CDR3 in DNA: TGCACTGCCAACTTAGGACAGGGCGACGAGCAGCACTTC.

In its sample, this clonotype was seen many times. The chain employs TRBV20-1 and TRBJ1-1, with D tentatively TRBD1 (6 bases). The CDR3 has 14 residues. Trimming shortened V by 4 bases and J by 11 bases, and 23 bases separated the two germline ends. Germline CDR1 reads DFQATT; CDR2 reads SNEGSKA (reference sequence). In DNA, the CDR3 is TGCAGTGCTACCAAAGATATGGACAGCGTCGAGGCTTTCTTT. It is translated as CSATKDMDSVEAFF.

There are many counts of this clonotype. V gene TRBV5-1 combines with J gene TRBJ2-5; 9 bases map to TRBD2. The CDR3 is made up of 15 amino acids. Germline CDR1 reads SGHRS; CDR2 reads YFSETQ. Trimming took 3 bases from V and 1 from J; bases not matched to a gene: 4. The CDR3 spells CASSSLTSGQETQYF. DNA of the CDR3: TGCGCCAGCAGCTCGTTGACTAGCGGCCAAGAGACCCAGTACTTC.

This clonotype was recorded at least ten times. CDR3 region: CASANSGTVDYTF. CDR3 sequence (DNA): TGCGCCAGCGCAAATTCCGGGACTGTGGACTACACCTTC. The chain combines TRBV5-1 with TRBJ1-2, with D perhaps matching TRBD1 (5 bases). This CDR3 contains 13 residues. Germline V CDR1 and CDR2: SGHRS, YFSETQ. Trimming cost V 7 bases and J 10 bases, with 20 bases left between them.

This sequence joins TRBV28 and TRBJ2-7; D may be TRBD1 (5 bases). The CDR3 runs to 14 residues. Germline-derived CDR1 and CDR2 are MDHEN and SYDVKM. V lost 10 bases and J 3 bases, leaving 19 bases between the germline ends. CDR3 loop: CATNKQGRRYEQYF. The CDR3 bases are TGTGCCACCAACAAGCAGGGCAGGCGCTACGAGCAGTACTTC.